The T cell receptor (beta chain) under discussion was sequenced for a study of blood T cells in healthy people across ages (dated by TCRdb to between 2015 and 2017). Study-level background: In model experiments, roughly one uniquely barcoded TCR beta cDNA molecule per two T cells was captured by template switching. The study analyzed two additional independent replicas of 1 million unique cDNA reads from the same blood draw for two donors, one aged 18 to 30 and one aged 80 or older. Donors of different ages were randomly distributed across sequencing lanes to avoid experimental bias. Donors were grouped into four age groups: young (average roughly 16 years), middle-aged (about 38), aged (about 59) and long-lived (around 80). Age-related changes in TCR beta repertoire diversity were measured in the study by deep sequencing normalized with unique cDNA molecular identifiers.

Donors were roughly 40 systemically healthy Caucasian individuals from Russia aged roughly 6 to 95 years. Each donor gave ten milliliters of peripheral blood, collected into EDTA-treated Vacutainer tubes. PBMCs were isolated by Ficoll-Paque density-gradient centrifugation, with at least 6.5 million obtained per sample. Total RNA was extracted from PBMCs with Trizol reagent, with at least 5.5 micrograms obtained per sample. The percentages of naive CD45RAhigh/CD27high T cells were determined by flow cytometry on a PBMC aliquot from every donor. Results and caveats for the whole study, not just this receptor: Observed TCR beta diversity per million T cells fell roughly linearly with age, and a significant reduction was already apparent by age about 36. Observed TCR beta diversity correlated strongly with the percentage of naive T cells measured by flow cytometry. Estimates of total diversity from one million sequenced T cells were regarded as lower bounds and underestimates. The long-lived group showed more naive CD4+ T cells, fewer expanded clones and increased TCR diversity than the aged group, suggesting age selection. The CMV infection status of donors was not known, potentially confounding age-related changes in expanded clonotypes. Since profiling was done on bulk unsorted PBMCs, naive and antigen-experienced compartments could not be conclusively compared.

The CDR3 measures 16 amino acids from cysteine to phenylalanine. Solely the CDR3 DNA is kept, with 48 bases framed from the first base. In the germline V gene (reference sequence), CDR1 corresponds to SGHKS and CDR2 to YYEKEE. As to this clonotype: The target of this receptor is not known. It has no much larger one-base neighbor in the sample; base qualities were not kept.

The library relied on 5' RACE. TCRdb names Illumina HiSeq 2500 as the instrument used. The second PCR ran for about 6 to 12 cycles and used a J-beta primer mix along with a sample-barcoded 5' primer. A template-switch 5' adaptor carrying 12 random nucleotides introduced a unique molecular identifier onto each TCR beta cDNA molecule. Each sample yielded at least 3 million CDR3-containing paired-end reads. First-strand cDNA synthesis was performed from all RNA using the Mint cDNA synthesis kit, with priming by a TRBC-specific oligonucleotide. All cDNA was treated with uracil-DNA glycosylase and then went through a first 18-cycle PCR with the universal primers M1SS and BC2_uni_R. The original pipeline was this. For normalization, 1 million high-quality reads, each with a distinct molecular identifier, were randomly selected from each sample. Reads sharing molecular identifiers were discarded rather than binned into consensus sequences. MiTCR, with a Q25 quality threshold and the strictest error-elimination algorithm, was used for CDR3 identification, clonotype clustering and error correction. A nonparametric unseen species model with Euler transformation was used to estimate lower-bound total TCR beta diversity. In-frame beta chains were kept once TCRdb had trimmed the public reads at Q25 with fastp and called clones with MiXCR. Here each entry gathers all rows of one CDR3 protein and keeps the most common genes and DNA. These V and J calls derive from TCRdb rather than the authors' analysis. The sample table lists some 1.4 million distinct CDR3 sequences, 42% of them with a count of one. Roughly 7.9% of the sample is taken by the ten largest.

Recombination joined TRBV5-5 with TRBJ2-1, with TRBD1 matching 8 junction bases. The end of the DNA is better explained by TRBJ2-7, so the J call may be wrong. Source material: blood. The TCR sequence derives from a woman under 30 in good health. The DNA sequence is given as TGTGCCAGCAGCAAGCCCGTCAGGGGGCATTACAATGAGCAGTACTTC. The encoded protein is CASSKPVRGHYNEQYF.